This T cell receptor (beta chain) comes out of a study of control samples from healthy donors and cancer patients. Only in-frame clones appear in the TCRdb table, and some are missing; sequencing was by immunoSEQ multiplex PCR. In the table there are roughly 88,000 clones, just over 90% of which are singletons. V was pared by 1 base and J by 4 bases, with 13 bases between. The CDR3 has 15 residues. Germline values: CDR1 MDHEN, CDR2 SYDVKM. The sequenced sample was blood. This clonotype was sampled from a woman aged 30 to 39 in good health. The V gene is TRBV28, the J gene TRBJ1-2; tentative D call: TRBD1 (6 bases). CDR3 nucleotides: TGTGCCAGCAGTTTATTCGTACGGGACACCTATGGCTACACCTTC. It codes for CASSLFVRDTYGYTF.